The 18 T cell receptor beta chains below all came from one sample that was sequenced in a study of chemoradiotherapy in HPV16-positive cancers. Some clones are missing from TCRdb's copy, which holds only in-frame ones; the method was immunoSEQ multiplex PCR. Of tens of thousands of clones in the sample, over 85% were seen once. The starting material was blood, obtained from a patient who underwent chemoradiotherapy. Source of these receptors: a human donor with HPV-associated anogenital cancer.

This rearrangement joins TRBV29-1 to TRBJ2-1; D tentatively reads TRBD1 or TRBD2 (6 bases each). V was trimmed by 7 bases and J by 3 bases, leaving 22 bases between them. Germline V gene lookup returns CDR1 SQVTM and CDR2 ANQGSEA. The CDR3 consists of 16 residues. The CDR3 reads CSGGMGGPDIYNEQFF. For the CDR3, the DNA is TGCAGCGGTGGTATGGGGGGCCCAGATATCTACAATGAGCAGTTCTTC.

The chain carries TRBV27 and TRBJ1-4; TRBD1 agrees at 7 bases. This CDR3 has 15 residues. The germline CDR1 and CDR2 sequences are MNHEY and SMNVEV (reference sequence). The J segment lost 0 bases and the V segment lost 6 bases, leaving 4 bases of the junction unmatched. The CDR3: CASRYTGATNEKLFF. The CDR3 DNA reads TGTGCCAGCAGATATACAGGGGCAACTAATGAAAAACTGTTTTTT.

J is TRBJ1-4 and V is TRBV14, with no clear D. Germline values: CDR1 SGHDN, CDR2 FVKESK. CDR3 length: 14 amino acids. V was shortened by 3 bases and J by 0 bases, with 5 bases between the two germline ends. CDR3 coding DNA: TGTGCCAGCAGCCACACGGCAACTAATGAAAAACTGTTTTTT. Translation gives CASSHTATNEKLFF.

This chain uses TRBV19 with TRBJ2-2; 7 bases agree with TRBD1. V gave up 6 bases and J gave up 2 bases; unmatched junction bases: 15. From germline, CDR1 is LNHDA and CDR2 SQIVND (reference sequence). CDR3 length: 18 amino acids. CDR3 DNA: TGTGCCAGTAGACCCCCTCGGGACAGACAACCAAACACCGGGGAGCTGTTTTTT. It yields the protein CASRPPRDRQPNTGELFF.

V usage is TRBV7-9 and J usage is TRBJ2-1; TRBD1 might be the D (5 bases). Germline CDR1 SEHNR, CDR2 FQNEAQ (reference sequence). This CDR3 region has 16 residues. Trimming stripped 3 bases from V and 8 bases from J, with 20 bases between. The CDR3 region is CASSFTRQGIRDEQFF. The CDR3 coding sequence is TGTGCCAGCAGCTTTACCCGGCAGGGTATAAGGGATGAGCAGTTCTTC.

This chain's CDR3 is CASSPTGTPNTEAFF. CDR3 nucleotides: TGTGCCAGCTCACCAACCGGGACGCCAAACACTGAAGCTTTCTTT. This chain uses TRBV18 with TRBJ1-1, with D perhaps TRBD1 (5 bases). CDR1 and CDR2 from the germline V gene are KGHSH and LQKENI. This CDR3 is built from 15 residues. V lost 2 bases and J 2 bases, leaving 12 bases between the germline ends.

This clone was found once. The J gene is TRBJ2-7, the V gene TRBV6-5; D is tentatively TRBD1 or TRBD2 (5 bases each). The CDR3 length is 14 residues. V was shortened by 6 bases and J by 3 bases, with 15 bases between the two germline ends. Germline CDR1 reads MNHEY; CDR2 reads SVGAGI. CDR3 sequence reads: CASRYGTSGYEQYF. Here the CDR3 DNA reads TGTGCCAGCAGGTACGGGACCTCAGGCTACGAGCAGTACTTC.

The sample holds one count of this clone. V is TRBV4-2 and J is TRBJ1-1, with TRBD1 as a possible D gene (6 bases). CDR1 is LGHNA and CDR2 is YNFKEQ in the germline V gene. The CDR3 has 15 residues. Trimming shortened V by 0 bases and J by 4 bases, and 12 bases separated the two germline ends. DNA of the CDR3: TGTGCCAGCAGCCAAGACGGGGGGCGGGTCACTGAAGCTTTCTTT. This sequence encodes CASSQDGGRVTEAFF.

The chain employs TRBV9 and TRBJ2-7; the match to TRBD2 covers 8 bases. Germline CDR1 is SGDLS and CDR2 is YYNGEE. J lost 4 bases, V lost 4 bases, and 4 bases had no gene match. The CDR3 is 13 amino acids. The CDR3 coding sequence is TGTGCCAGCAGCTTCGGGACTAGTTACGAGCAGTACTTC. This encodes CASSFGTSYEQYF. Filled out from reference TRBV9 and TRBJ2-7, the complete variable domain reads DSGVTQTPKHLITATGQRVTLRCSPRSGDLSVYWYQQSLDQGLQFLIQYYNGEERAKGNILERFSAQQFPDLHSELNLSSLELGDSALYFCASSFGTSYEQYFGPGTRLTVT.

The CDR3 reads CASSLQGSGNTIYF. CDR3 nucleotides: TGTGCCAGCAGCTTACAGGGCTCTGGAAACACCATATATTTT. The chain has TRBV6-6 and TRBJ1-3; possibly TRBD1 for D (6 bases). The CDR3 totals 14 residues. Per germline, CDR1 MNHNY and CDR2 SVGAGI (reference sequence). V was trimmed by 6 bases and J by 0 bases, leaving 9 bases between them.

The chain recombines TRBV6-5 with TRBJ1-6; D is undetermined. Germline CDR1 MNHEY, CDR2 SVGAGI. V was shortened by 2 bases and J by 7 bases, with 6 bases between the two germline ends. The CDR3 spans 13 residues. The CDR3: CASSYNRNSPLHF. DNA of the CDR3: TGTGCCAGCAGTTACAACAGAAATTCACCCCTCCACTTT.

The chain has TRBV4-2 and TRBJ2-3; perhaps TRBD2 as D (5 bases). This CDR3 spans 14 amino acids. CDR1 LGHNA and CDR2 YNFKEQ come from the germline V gene. V lost 1 base and J lost 11, with 16 bases in between. For the CDR3, the DNA is TGTGCCAGCAGCCAAGGGGGAACCCCGGGAATGCAGTATTTT. Translation gives CASSQGGTPGMQYF.

The chain carries TRBV2 and TRBJ1-4; the D is unclear. The CDR3 spans 14 residues. Trimming left V 6 bases short and J 0 bases short, with 8 bases between. The germline V gene has CDR1 SNHLY and CDR2 FYNNEI. CDR3 DNA sequence: TGTGCCAGCAGGTCCTTCGCAACTAATGAAAAACTGTTTTTT. Its translation: CASRSFATNEKLFF.

This chain joins TRBV6-1 and TRBJ2-2; possible D gene TRBD1, 7 bases. This CDR3 contains 16 residues. Trimming removed 2 bases from V and 1 base from J, with 11 bases in between. From germline, CDR1 is MNHNS and CDR2 SASEGT. Here the CDR3 DNA reads TGTGCCAGCAGTGAACAGGGGGGAAGGAACACCGGGGAGCTGTTTTTT. It yields the protein CASSEQGGRNTGELFF.

This clone has a single count. CDR3 region: CASSFGVDRPNQPQHF. The CDR3 DNA reads TGTGCCAGCAGCTTTGGGGTGGACAGACCCAATCAGCCCCAGCATTTT. V gene TRBV5-5 combines with J gene TRBJ1-5, with D possibly being TRBD1 (6 bases). This CDR3 comprises 16 residues. Germline values: CDR1 SGHKS, CDR2 YYEKEE (reference sequence). V lost 2 bases to trimming and J lost 3 bases, with 15 bases between them.

The chain is built from TRBV19 and TRBJ2-7; D unresolved. The V end was cut by 3 bases, the J end by 0 bases, with 6 bases between. Per the germline V gene, CDR1 is LNHDA and CDR2 is SQIVND (reference sequence). The CDR3 consists of 13 residues. The CDR3 sequence: CASSIGISYEQYF. CDR3 DNA sequence: TGTGCCAGTAGTATCGGCATCTCCTACGAGCAGTACTTC.

The chain has TRBV7-9 and TRBJ1-5, with 9 nucleotides matching TRBD1. The CDR3 runs 15 residues. Trimming cost V 6 bases and J 6 bases; bases outside gene matches: 9. CDR1 and CDR2 from the germline V gene are SEHNR and FQNEAQ (reference sequence). CDR3 in DNA: TGTGCCAGCAGTTCCGACAGGGGGGTACCTCAGCCCCAGCATTTT. This encodes CASSSDRGVPQPQHF. The full variable domain, in which reference TRBV7-9 and TRBJ1-5 provide the parts outside the CDR3, is DTGVSQNPRHKITKRGQNVTFRCDPISEHNRLYWYRQTLGQGPEFLTYFQNEAQLEKSRLLSDRFSAERPKGSFSTLEIQRTEQGDSAMYLCASSSDRGVPQPQHFGDGTRLSIL.

V is TRBV6-6 and J is TRBJ1-5; 7 bases map to TRBD1. This CDR3 comprises 16 residues. V dropped 5 bases and J dropped 2; count of bases not matched to a gene: 9. Germline-derived CDR1 and CDR2 are MNHNY and SVGAGI (reference sequence). CDR3 coding DNA: TGTGCCAGCAGTCCTTCAGGCAGGGGGGGCAATCAGCCCCAGCATTTT. This gives the protein CASSPSGRGGNQPQHF.